A single sample is the source of the 9 T cell receptor beta chains below, sequenced in a study of cytomegalovirus exposure and HLA in healthy donors (dated by TCRdb to the late 2010s). The library came from the immunoSEQ multiplex PCR assay. For the multiplex PCR, a mixture combining 60 forward primers for TCR Vbeta segments and 13 reverse primers for TCR Jbeta segments was used. The source is immuneACCESS, and TCRdb retained only in-frame sequences with V and J called. Part of the clones is not carried over; for the studies checked, unresolved V genes explain less than half of this, and the remainder is unexplained. For this sample there are about 190,000 clones; 75% to 80% appear just once. The ten largest make up around 6.1% of the sample. The specimen was PBMCs. These receptors were obtained from a woman under 40 in good health and CMV-seropositive.

This clone was seen a single time. The chain has TRBV11-3 and TRBJ2-3; 9 bases are shared with TRBD1. The germline V gene has CDR1 SGHNT and CDR2 YENEEA. The CDR3 contains 15 residues. J gave up 6 bases and V 0 bases, and 4 bases lay outside the gene matches. The CDR3 region is CASSLEGQGVDTQYF. For the CDR3, the DNA is TGTGCCAGCAGCTTAGAGGGACAGGGTGTGGATACGCAGTATTTT. Full variable domain (missing parts from reference TRBV11-3 and TRBJ2-3): EAGVVQSPRYKIIEKKQPVAFWCNPISGHNTLYWYLQNLGQGPELLIRYENEEAVDDSQLPKDRFSAERLKGVDSTLKIQPAELGDSAVYLCASSLEGQGVDTQYFGPGTRLTVL.

The chain is built from TRBV27 and TRBJ1-2; 9 nucleotides match TRBD1. Germline V CDR1 and CDR2: MNHEY, SMNVEV (reference sequence). J gave up 6 bases and V 5 bases, and 7 bases lay outside the gene matches. The length of the CDR3 is 14 residues. CDR3 protein: CASSTTGGWHGYTF. Written as DNA, the CDR3 is TGTGCCAGCAGTACTACAGGGGGCTGGCATGGCTACACCTTC.

The V call is TRBV6-5, the J call TRBJ1-2; D call uncertain. V gave up 6 bases and J gave up 5 bases, with 7 bases separating them. The CDR3 has 11 residues. The germline V gene encodes CDR1 MNHEY and CDR2 SVGAGI. The CDR3 is CASRRVYGYTF. Written as DNA, the CDR3 is TGTGCCAGCAGGCGTGTATATGGCTACACCTTC.

The CDR3 loop is CASREPGQGASGYTF. The CDR3 nucleotides read TGCGCCAGCAGGGAACCGGGACAGGGGGCCTCTGGCTACACCTTC. The V gene is TRBV5-1, the J gene TRBJ1-2; TRBD1 agrees at 12 bases. The CDR3 contains 15 residues. V was clipped by 5 bases and J by 7 bases; unmatched bases: 9. Germline values: CDR1 SGHRS, CDR2 YFSETQ.

The J gene is TRBJ1-1, the V gene TRBV6-1; 7 positions match TRBD1. V dropped 5 bases and J dropped 2; count of bases not matched to a gene: 8. This CDR3 has 15 residues. Germline V gene lookup returns CDR1 MNHNS and CDR2 SASEGT. CDR3 in amino acids: CASSPPTGLNTEAFF. CDR3 nucleotides: TGTGCCAGCAGTCCCCCGACAGGGCTAAACACTGAAGCTTTCTTT.

V gene TRBV3-2 combines with J gene TRBJ1-1. TRBV3-2 is described as a pseudogene. This CDR3 comprises 8 residues. As DNA, the CDR3 is TGTGCCAGCACGGCCCGGGGGTTT. It translates to CASTARGF.

The rearrangement links TRBV4-1 to TRBJ2-7, with 7 bases matching TRBD1. CDR1 MGHRA and CDR2 YSYEKL come from the germline V gene. The CDR3 length is 15 residues. Trimming took 1 base from V and 3 from J; bases not matched to a gene: 6. CDR3 DNA sequence: TGCGCCAGCAGCCAAGGACAGGGACCAGGCTACGAGCAGTACTTC. Protein product: CASSQGQGPGYEQYF.

The V gene is TRBV28, the J gene TRBJ1-4; D is undetermined. Trimming stripped 4 bases from V and 6 bases from J, with 3 bases between. The germline gives CDR1 MDHEN, CDR2 SYDVKM. The CDR3 sequence is 11 residues long. CDR3 sequence reads: CASSSDEKLFF. The DNA of the CDR3 is TGTGCCAGCAGTTCTGATGAAAAACTGTTTTTT. Combining the CDR3 with reference TRBV28 and TRBJ1-4 gives the whole variable domain DVKVTQSSRYLVKRTGEKVFLECVQDMDHENMFWYRQDPGLGLRLIYFSYDVKMKEKGDIPEGYSVSREKKERFSLILESASTNQTSMYLCASSSDEKLFFGSGTQLSVL.

The chain has TRBV5-1 and TRBJ2-7, with TRBD1 matching over 10 bases. The CDR3 runs 19 residues. Per the germline V gene, CDR1 is SGHRS and CDR2 is YFSETQ. V trimming: 0 bases; J trimming: 1 base; junction bases outside the gene matches: 13. The CDR3 DNA follows: TGCGCCAGCAGCTTGGTGGGACAGGGGCCCCCCACTTCATCCTACGAGCAGTACTTC. Amino acids: CASSLVGQGPPTSSYEQYF.